This TCR beta chain was obtained from a study of blood T cells in healthy people across ages. Points from the study as a whole: What prevented conclusive comparison of naive and antigen-experienced cells was that PBMCs were unsorted.

Through a sample-barcoded 5' primer and a J-beta primer mix, a second PCR was run for about 7 to 12 cycles. From the 5' RACE reads, TCRdb called clonotypes with MiXCR, one entry per CDR3 protein. The sample consists of approximately 800,000 distinct CDR3 sequences, roughly 60% of them appearing once. On this clonotype itself: What it binds is unknown. The junction and the germline gene differ at one end; a read error may be behind it.

The CDR3 runs to 17 residues. Germline values: CDR1 LGHDT, CDR2 YNNKEL (reference sequence). This TCR derives from a man aged 30 to 39 in good health. The V and J genes are TRBV3-1 and TRBJ2-3, with 8 nucleotides matching TRBD2. What was sequenced was blood. CDR3 in DNA: TGTGCCAACAGCTTAGCGGGGCGGCTAACCGGAACAGATACGCAGTATTTT. Protein sequence: CANSLAGRLTGTDTQYF.